Each of the 14 T cell receptor beta chains below was sequenced from the same sample in a study of T cells after yellow fever vaccination. TCRdb called the 5' RACE reads again in MiXCR, with one record for every CDR3 protein. The data hold some 340,000 distinct CDR3 sequences, with over 4% observed a single time. Sequencing used PBMCs, obtained 5 days after the yellow fever booster vaccination. The receptor source for this set is a man aged 18 to 30 who received the YFV17D yellow fever vaccine.

This clonotype turned up a few times. The rearrangement joins TRBV28 to TRBJ1-2; no clear D. Looked up from germline, CDR1 is MDHEN and CDR2 is SYDVKM. V gave up 2 bases and J gave up 2 bases, with 9 bases separating them. There are 14 residues in the CDR3. Written as DNA, the CDR3 is TGTGCCAGCAGTTTAATCCAGGCGAACTATGGCTACACCTTC. Its protein is CASSLIQANYGYTF.

The table lists this clonotype with a few counts. The chain joins TRBV19 to TRBJ1-1; 9 nucleotides align to TRBD1. CDR1 is LNHDA and CDR2 is SQIVND in the germline V gene (reference sequence). The junction had 9 bases not matched to a gene; V was cut back by 9 bases and J by 4 bases. This CDR3 spans 14 amino acids. The CDR3 spells CASLPRDRVTEAFF. As DNA, the CDR3 is TGTGCCAGCCTACCCCGGGACAGGGTCACTGAAGCTTTCTTT.

V is TRBV25-1 and J is TRBJ1-6; 9 bases align to TRBD1. V was pared by 3 bases and J by 7 bases, with 4 bases of the junction left unmatched. This CDR3 region has 15 residues. Per germline, CDR1 MGHDK and CDR2 SYGVNS. The CDR3 DNA is TGTGCCAGCAGTGAGTTCGACAGGGGGAATTCACCCCTCCACTTT. Protein: CASSEFDRGNSPLHF. The entire variable domain, with the rest obtained from reference TRBV25-1 and TRBJ1-6, is as follows: EADIYQTPRYLVIGTGKKITLECSQTMGHDKMYWYQQDPGMELHLIHYSYGVNSTEKGDLSSESTVSRIRTEHFPLTLESARPSHTSQYLCASSEFDRGNSPLHFGNGTRLTVT.

This clonotype was observed at least ten times. The chain is built from TRBV25-1 and TRBJ1-6; 10 nucleotides match TRBD1. Trimming at V came to 0 bases and at J to 14 bases, leaving 4 bases not matched to a gene. Germline V gene sequence: CDR1 MGHDK, CDR2 SYGVNS. This CDR3 spans 14 amino acids. CDR3 in amino acids: CASSEYRQGASLHF. The CDR3 DNA follows: TGTGCCAGCAGTGAATACCGACAGGGGGCATCCCTCCACTTT.

This clonotype was found a few times. The chain has TRBV11-2 and TRBJ1-1, with 7 nucleotides matching TRBD1. There are 16 residues in the CDR3. Looked up from germline, CDR1 is SGHAT and CDR2 is FQNNGV. V shed 3 bases, J shed 5 bases, and the junction held 12 bases outside the gene matches. The CDR3 region is CASSLVLQGVGTEAFF. The CDR3, as DNA: TGTGCCAGCAGCTTGGTTTTGCAGGGGGTAGGGACTGAAGCTTTCTTT.

This clonotype was seen many times. The J gene is TRBJ1-5, the V gene TRBV4-1; the D gene is possibly TRBD1 (5 bases). Per the germline V gene, CDR1 is MGHRA and CDR2 is YSYEKL. With 0 bases removed from V and 0 bases from J, the gap between germline ends came to 6 bases. The CDR3 covers 15 residues. CDR3 region: CASSQDQGSNQPQHF. CDR3 in DNA: TGCGCCAGCAGCCAAGATCAGGGTAGCAATCAGCCCCAGCATTTT.

Only a few counts were recorded for this clonotype. The V and J genes are TRBV12-3 or TRBV12-4 and TRBJ2-7; 10 bases are shared with TRBD2. V trimming: 4 bases; J trimming: 3 bases; junction bases outside the gene matches: 6. The CDR3 covers 15 residues. As DNA, the CDR3 is TGTGCCAGCAGTTATAGCGGGGGGAAATACTACGAGCAGTACTTC. Translated: CASSYSGGKYYEQYF.

This clonotype has only a few counts. The chain recombines TRBV14 with TRBJ2-7; D is uncertain. The CDR3 extends over 13 amino acids. The germline V gene encodes CDR1 SGHDN and CDR2 FVKESK. Trimming pared 4 bases from V and 3 bases from J, leaving 10 bases between. The CDR3 DNA sequence: TGTGCCAGCAGCCTAATGACGGTCTACGAGCAGTACTTC. It translates to CASSLMTVYEQYF.

The sample holds a few counts of this clonotype. V usage is TRBV3-1 and J usage is TRBJ1-2, with D hard to call. The CDR3 runs 13 residues. CDR1 and CDR2 from the germline V gene are LGHDT and YNNKEL (reference sequence). V dropped 0 bases and J dropped 6 bases, with 8 bases sitting between them. The CDR3 nucleotides read TGTGCCAGCAGCCAAGACGGGATCCATGGCTACACCTTC. Its translation: CASSQDGIHGYTF.

Only a few counts were recorded for this clonotype. V gene TRBV10-3 combines with J gene TRBJ2-5; possible D gene TRBD2, 6 bases. The CDR3 is 15 residues long. The V and J ends lost 2 bases and 2 bases respectively, with 12 bases between them. Germline V gene data show CDR1 as ENHRY and CDR2 as SYGVKD. Written as DNA, the CDR3 is TGTGCCATCAGTGAGCCGGGAGAGCCACAAGAGACCCAGTACTTC. This codes for CAISEPGEPQETQYF.

This clonotype was seen only a few times. The chain recombines TRBV5-1 with TRBJ1-4; D gene unclear. CDR3 length equals 13 residues. Germline V gene lookup returns CDR1 SGHRS and CDR2 YFSETQ. V gave up 3 bases and J gave up 5 bases, with 8 bases separating them. CDR3 DNA: TGCGCCAGCAGCTCGGAAGTAAATGAAAAACTGTTTTTT. Translated: CASSSEVNEKLFF.

Ten or more counts support this clonotype. The chain carries TRBV18 and TRBJ1-1; D is undetermined. Germline V gives CDR1 KGHSH, CDR2 LQKENI. This CDR3 spans 15 amino acids. Trimming took off 0 bases at V and 0 bases at J, with 8 bases between the two ends. This chain's CDR3 is CASSPPLGLNTEAFF. CDR3 nucleotide sequence: TGTGCCAGCTCACCACCCTTAGGGCTGAACACTGAAGCTTTCTTT. Complete variable domain (other parts from reference TRBV18 and TRBJ1-1): NAGVMQNPRHLVRRRGQEARLRCSPMKGHSHVYWYRQLPEEGLKFMVYLQKENIIDESGMPKERFSAEFPKEGPSILRIQQVVRGDSAAYFCASSPPLGLNTEAFFGQGTRLTVV.

The chain is built from TRBV5-4 and TRBJ1-4; unclear D gene. CDR1 and CDR2 (germline): SGHNT, YYREEE (reference sequence). Trimming cost V 4 bases and J 8 bases, with 12 bases left between them. This CDR3 is 13 amino acids long. The CDR3: CASSLDGEEKLFF. CDR3 nucleotides: TGTGCCAGCAGCCTGGACGGAGAAGAAAAACTGTTTTTT.

The rearrangement joins TRBV6-2 or TRBV6-3 to TRBJ1-1; unclear D gene. CDR3 length: 12 residues. Per germline, CDR1 MNHEY and CDR2 SVGEGT. Deletions cut 6 bases from V and 7 bases from J, with 12 bases between. The CDR3: CASRKNSFEAFF. The CDR3 DNA reads TGTGCCAGCAGGAAGAACAGTTTTGAAGCTTTCTTT.